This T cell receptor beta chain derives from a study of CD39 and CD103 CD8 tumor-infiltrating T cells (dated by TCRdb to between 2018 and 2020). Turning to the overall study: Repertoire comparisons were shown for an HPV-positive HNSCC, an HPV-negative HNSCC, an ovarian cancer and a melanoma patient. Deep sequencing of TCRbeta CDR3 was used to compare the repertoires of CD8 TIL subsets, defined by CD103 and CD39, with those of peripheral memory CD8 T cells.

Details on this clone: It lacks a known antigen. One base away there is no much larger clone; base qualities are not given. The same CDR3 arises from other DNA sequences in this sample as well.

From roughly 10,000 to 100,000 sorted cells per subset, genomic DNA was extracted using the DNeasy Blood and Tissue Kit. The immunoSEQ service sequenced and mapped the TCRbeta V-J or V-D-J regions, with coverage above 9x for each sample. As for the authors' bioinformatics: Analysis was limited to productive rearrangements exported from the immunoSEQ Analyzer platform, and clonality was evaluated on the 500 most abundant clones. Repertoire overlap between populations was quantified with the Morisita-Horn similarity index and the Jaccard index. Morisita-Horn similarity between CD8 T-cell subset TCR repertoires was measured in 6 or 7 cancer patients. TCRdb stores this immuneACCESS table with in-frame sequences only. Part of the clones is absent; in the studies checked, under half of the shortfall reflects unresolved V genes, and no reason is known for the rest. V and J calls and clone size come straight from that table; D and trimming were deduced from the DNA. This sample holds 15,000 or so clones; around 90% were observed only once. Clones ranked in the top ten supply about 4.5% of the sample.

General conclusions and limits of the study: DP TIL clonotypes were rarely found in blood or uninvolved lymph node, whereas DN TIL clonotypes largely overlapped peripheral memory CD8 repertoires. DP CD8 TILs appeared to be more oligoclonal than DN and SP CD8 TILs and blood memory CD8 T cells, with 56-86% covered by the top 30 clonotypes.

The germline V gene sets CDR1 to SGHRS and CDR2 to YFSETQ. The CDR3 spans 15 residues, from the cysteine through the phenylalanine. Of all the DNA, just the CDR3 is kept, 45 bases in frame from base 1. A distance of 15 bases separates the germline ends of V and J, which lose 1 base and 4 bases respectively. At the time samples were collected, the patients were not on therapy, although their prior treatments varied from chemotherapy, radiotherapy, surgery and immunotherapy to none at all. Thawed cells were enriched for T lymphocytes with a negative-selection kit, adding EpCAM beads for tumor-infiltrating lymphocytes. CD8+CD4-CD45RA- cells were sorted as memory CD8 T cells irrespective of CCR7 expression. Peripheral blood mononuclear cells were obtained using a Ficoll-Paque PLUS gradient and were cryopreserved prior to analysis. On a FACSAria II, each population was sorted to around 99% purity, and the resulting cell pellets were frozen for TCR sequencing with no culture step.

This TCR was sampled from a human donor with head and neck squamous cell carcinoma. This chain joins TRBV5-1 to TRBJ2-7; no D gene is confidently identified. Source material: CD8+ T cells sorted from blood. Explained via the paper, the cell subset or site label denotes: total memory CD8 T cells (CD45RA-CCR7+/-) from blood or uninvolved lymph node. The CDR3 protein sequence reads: CASSLFLGVGYEQYF. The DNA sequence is TGCGCCAGCAGCTTGTTCCTTGGCGTGGGGTACGAGCAGTACTTC.